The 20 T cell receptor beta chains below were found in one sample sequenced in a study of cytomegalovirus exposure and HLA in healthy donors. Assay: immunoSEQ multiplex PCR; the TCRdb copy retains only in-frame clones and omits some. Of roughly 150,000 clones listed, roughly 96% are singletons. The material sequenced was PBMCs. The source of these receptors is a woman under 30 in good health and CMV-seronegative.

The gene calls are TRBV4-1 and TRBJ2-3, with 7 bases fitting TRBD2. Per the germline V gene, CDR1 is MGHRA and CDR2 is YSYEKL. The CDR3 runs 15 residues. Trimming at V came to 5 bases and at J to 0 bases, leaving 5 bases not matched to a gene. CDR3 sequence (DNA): TGCGCCAGCAGCAGGAGCGGGGCGAGCACAGATACGCAGTATTTT. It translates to CASSRSGASTDTQYF.

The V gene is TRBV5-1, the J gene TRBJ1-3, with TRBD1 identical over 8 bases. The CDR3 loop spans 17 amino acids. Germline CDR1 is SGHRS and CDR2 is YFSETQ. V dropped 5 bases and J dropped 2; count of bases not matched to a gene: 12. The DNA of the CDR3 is TGCGCCAGCAGGCGGGGGGGGACAGGAGTAACTGGAAACACCATATATTTT. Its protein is CASRRGGTGVTGNTIYF.

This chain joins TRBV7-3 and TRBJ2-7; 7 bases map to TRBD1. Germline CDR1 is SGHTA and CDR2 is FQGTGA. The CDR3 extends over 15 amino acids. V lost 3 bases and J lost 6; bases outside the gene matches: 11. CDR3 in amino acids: CASSFRQGSMSEQYF. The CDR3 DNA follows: TGTGCCAGCAGCTTCAGACAGGGCTCGATGTCCGAGCAGTACTTC.

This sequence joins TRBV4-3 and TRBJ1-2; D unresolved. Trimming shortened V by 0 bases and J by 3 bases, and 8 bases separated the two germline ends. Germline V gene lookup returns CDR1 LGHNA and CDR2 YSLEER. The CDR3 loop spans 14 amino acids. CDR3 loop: CASSQDLSDYGYTF. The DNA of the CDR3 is TGCGCCAGCAGCCAAGATCTGTCAGACTATGGCTACACCTTC.

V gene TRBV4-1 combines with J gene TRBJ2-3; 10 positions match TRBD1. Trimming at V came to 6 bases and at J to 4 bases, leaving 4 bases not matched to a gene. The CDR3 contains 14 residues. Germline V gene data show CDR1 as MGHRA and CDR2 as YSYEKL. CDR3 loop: CASRQTGGADTQYF. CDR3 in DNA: TGCGCCAGCAGACAGACAGGGGGCGCAGATACGCAGTATTTT.

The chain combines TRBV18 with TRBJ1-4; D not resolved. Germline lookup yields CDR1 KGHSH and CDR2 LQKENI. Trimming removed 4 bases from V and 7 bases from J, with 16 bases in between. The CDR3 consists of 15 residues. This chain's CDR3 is CASSLSQVTGEKLFF. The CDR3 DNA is TGTGCCAGCTCACTATCCCAAGTAACGGGTGAAAAACTGTTTTTT.

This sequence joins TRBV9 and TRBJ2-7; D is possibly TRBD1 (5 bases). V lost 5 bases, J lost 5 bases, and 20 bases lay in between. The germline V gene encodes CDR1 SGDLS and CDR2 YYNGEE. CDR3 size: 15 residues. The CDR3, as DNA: TGTGCCAGCAGTTTACAAGGGGCCCCCCGCGACGAGCAGTACTTC. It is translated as CASSLQGAPRDEQYF.

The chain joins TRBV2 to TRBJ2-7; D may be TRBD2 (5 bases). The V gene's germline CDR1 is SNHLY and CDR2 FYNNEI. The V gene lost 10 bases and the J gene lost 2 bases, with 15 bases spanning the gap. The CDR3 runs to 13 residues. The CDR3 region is CAIHPPGTYEQYF. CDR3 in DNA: TGTGCCATCCATCCTCCCGGGACCTACGAGCAGTACTTC.

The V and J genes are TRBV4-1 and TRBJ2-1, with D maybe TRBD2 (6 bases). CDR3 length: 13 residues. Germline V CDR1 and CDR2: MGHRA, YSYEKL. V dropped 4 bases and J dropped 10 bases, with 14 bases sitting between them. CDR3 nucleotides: TGCGCCAGCAGCCGCCTCACTAGCCCCGAGCAGTTCTTC. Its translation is CASSRLTSPEQFF.

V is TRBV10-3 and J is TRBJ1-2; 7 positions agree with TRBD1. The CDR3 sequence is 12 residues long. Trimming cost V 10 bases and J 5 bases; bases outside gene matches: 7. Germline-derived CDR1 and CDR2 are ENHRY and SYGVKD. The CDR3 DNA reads TGTGCCACCGGAGCAGGGGGGTATGGCTACACCTTC. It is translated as CATGAGGYGYTF.

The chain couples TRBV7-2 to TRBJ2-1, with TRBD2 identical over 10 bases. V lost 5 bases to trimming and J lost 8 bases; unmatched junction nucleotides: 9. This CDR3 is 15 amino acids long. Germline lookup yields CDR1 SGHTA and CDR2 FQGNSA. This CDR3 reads CASSQIAGGMYEQFF. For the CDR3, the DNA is TGTGCCAGCAGCCAGATAGCGGGGGGAATGTATGAGCAGTTCTTC.

Written as DNA, the CDR3 is TGTGCCAGCAGCCGACGGACAGGTCGTAATGAAAAACTGTTTTTT. Protein product: CASSRRTGRNEKLFF. The chain is built from TRBV6-5 and TRBJ1-4; TRBD1 matches 7 bases. The CDR3 runs to 15 residues. Germline V gene lookup returns CDR1 MNHEY and CDR2 SVGAGI. With 6 bases clipped from V and 4 bases from J, the junction kept 8 bases outside the gene matches.

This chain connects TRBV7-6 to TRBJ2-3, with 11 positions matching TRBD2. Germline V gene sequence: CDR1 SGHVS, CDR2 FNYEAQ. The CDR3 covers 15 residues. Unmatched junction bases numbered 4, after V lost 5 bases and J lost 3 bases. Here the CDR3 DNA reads TGTGCCAGCAGCCCTTCTAGCGGGGGGACAGATACGCAGTATTTT. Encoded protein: CASSPSSGGTDTQYF. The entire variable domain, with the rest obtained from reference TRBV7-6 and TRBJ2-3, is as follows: GAGVSQSPRYKVTKRGQDVALRCDPISGHVSLYWYRQALGQGPEFLTYFNYEAQQDKSGLPNDRFSAERPEGSISTLTIQRTEQRDSAMYRCASSPSSGGTDTQYFGPGTRLTVL.

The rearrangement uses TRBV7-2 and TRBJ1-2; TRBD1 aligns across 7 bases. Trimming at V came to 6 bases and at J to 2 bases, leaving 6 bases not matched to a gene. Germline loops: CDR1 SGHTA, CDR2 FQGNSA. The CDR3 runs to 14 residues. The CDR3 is CASRPRTGNYGYTF. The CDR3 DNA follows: TGTGCCAGCAGACCGAGGACAGGAAACTATGGCTACACCTTC.

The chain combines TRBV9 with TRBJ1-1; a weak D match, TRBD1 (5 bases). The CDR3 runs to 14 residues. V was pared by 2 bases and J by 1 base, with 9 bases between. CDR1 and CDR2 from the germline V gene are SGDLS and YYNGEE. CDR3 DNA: TGTGCCAGCAGCGTGAATACAGGGAACACTGAAGCTTTCTTT. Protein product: CASSVNTGNTEAFF.

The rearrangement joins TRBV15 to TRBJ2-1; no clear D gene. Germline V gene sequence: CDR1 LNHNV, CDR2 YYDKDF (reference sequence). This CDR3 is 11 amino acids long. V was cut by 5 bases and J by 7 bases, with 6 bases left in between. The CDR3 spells CATSPGNEQFF. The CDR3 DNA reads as TGTGCCACCAGCCCGGGTAATGAGCAGTTCTTC.

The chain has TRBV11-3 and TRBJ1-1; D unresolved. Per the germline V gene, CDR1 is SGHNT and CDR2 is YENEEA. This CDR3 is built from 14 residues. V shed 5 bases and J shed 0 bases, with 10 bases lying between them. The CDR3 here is CASSPRVVNTEAFF. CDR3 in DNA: TGTGCCAGCAGCCCCCGCGTCGTGAACACTGAAGCTTTCTTT.

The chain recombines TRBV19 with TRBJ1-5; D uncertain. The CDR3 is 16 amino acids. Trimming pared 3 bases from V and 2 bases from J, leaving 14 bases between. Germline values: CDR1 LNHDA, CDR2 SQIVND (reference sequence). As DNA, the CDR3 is TGTGCCAGTAGTATTGGGGAGAGGGCAGGCAATCAGCCCCAGCATTTT. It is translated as CASSIGERAGNQPQHF.

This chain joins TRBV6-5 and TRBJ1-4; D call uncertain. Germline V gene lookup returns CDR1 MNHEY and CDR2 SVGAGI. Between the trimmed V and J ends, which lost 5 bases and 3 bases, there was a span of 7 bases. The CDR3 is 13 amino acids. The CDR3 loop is CASSREPNEKLFF. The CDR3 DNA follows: TGTGCCAGCAGTAGGGAGCCTAATGAAAAACTGTTTTTT.

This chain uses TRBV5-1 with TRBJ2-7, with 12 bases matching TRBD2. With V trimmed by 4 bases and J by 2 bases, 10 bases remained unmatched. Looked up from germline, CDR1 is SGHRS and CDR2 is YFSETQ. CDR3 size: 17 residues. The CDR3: CASSLHGLAGSAYEQYF. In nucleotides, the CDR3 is TGCGCCAGCAGCCTCCATGGACTAGCGGGGTCGGCCTACGAGCAGTACTTC.